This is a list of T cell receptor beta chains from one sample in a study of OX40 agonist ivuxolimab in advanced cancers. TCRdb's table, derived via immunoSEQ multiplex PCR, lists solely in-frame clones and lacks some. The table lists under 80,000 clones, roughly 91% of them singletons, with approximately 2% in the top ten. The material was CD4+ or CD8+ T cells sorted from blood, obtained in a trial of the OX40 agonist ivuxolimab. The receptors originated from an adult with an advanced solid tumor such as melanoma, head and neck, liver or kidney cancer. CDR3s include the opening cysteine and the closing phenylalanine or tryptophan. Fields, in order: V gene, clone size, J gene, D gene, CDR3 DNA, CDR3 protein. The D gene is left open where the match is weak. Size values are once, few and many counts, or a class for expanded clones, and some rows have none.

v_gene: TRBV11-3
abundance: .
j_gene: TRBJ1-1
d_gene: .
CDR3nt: TGTGCCAGCAGCTTAGGGGGCCCTACAGAGACCATGAACACTGAAGCTTTCTTT
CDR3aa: CASSLGGPTETMNTEAFF

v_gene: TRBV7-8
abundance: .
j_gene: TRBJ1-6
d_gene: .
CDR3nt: TGTGCCAGCAGCCTCATGACAGAAGGCTATAATTCACCCCTCCACTTT
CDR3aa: CASSLMTEGYNSPLHF

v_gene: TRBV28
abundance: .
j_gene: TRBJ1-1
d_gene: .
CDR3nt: TGTGCCAGCAGTTTAGGGCAGCGGAGCACTGAAGCTTTCTTT
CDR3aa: CASSLGQRSTEAFF

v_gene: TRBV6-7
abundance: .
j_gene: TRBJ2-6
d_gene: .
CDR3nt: TGTGCCAGCGGGGACCGGGACTCCGCTTCCTCTGGGGCCAACGTCCTGACTTTC
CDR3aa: CASGDRDSASSGANVLTF

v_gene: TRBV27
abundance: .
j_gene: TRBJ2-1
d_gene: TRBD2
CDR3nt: TGTGCCAGCAGTTTAGAAGCGGGTCTAGCGGGAGGGAGTGAGCAGTTCTTC
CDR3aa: CASSLEAGLAGGSEQFF

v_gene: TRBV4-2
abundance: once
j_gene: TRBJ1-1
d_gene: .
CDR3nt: TGTGCCAGCAGCCAAGAGCGTTTCGGGACTGAAGCTTTCTTT
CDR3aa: CASSQERFGTEAFF

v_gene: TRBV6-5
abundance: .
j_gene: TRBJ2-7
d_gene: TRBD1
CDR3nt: TGTGCCAGCAGCCTCCCCCTTGGGACAGGATACGAGCAGTACTTC
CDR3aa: CASSLPLGTGYEQYF

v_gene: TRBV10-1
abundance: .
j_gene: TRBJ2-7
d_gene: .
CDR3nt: TGCGCCAGCAGCTCCACACGGGAGCAGTACTTC
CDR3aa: CASSSTREQYF

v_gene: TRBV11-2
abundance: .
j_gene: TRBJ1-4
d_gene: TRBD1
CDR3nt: TGTGCCAGCAGCTTAGGACAGGGGAATAAAGAAAAACTGTTTTTT
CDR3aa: CASSLGQGNKEKLFF

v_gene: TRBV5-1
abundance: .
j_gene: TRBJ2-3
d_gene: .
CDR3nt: TGCGCCAGCAGCTGGGAGGGCACAGATACGCAGTATTTT
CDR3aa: CASSWEGTDTQYF

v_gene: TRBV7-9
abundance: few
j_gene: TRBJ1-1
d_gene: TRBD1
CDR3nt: TGTGCCAGCAGCTTTTCACAACAGGGGGCTTTCTTT
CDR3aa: CASSFSQQGAFF

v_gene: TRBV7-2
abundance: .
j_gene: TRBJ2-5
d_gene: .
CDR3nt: TGTGCCAGCAGCTCCCTCGGAGAAGAGACCCAGTACTTC
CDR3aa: CASSSLGEETQYF

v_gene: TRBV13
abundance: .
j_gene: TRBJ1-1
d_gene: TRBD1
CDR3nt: TGTGCCAGCAGCTTAACCCGAGGGACAGCCACTGAAGCTTTCTTT
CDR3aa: CASSLTRGTATEAFF

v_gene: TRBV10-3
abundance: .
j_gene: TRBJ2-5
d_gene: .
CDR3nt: TGTGCCATCAGTGTGTCCGGTCGGGACAAAGAGACCCAGTACTTC
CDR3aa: CAISVSGRDKETQYF

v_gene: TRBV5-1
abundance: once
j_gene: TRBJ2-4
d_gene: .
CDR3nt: TGCGCCAGCAGCTTGGGCGAGGGGATGGGAAACATTCAGTACTTC
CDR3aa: CASSLGEGMGNIQYF

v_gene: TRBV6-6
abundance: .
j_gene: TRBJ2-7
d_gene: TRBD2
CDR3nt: TGTGCCAGCAGTGGACTAGCGGGAGGTTCCTACGAGCAGTACTTC
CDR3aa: CASSGLAGGSYEQYF

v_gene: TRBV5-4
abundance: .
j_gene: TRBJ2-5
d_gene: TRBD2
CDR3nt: TGTGCCAGCAGCTTGGGACTAGCGGGGGGGCCTTTGGAGGCCCAGTACTTC
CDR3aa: CASSLGLAGGPLEAQYF

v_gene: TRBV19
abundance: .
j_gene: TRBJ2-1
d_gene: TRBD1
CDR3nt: TGTGCCAGTAGTATAACACCGGGACAGGGATTTGAGCAGTTCTTC
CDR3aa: CASSITPGQGFEQFF

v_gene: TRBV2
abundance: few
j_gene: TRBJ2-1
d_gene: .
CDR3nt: TGTGCCAGCACCCCCGGGGCGGGCGAGCAGTTCTTC
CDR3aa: CASTPGAGEQFF

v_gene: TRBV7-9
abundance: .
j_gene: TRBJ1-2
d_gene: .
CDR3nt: TGTGCCAGCAGCCCTTGGAGGGAAGGCTACACCTTC
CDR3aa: CASSPWREGYTF

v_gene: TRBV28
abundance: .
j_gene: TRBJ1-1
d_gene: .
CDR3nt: TGTGCCAGCAGTTGGGACTTCCTAAAGAGGAGCACTGAAGCTTTCTTT
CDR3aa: CASSWDFLKRSTEAFF

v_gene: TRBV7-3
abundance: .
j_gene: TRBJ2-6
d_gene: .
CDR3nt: TGTGCCAGCAGCTTAAATGGGGGCTCTGGGGCCAACGTCCTGACTTTC
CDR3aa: CASSLNGGSGANVLTF

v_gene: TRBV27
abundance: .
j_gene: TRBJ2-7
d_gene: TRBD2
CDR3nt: TGTGCCAGCAGTAGGGGCGGGGGACCTCCTTCCTACGAGCAGTACTTC
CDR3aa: CASSRGGGPPSYEQYF

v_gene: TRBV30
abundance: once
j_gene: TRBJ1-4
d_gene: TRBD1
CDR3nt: TGTGCCTGGAGTTCGGACAGGCTATTCGAAAAACTGTTTTTT
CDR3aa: CAWSSDRLFEKLFF

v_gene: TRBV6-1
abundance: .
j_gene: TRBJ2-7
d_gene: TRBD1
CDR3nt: TGTGCCAGCAGTGCGGGGACAGGACTACGCTACGAGCAGTACTTC
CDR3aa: CASSAGTGLRYEQYF

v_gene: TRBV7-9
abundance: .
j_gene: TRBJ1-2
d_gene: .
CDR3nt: TGTGCCAGCAGCTTAGGGGGCGAGGTTGGCTACACCTTC
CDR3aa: CASSLGGEVGYTF

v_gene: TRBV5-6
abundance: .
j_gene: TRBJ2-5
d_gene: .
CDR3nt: TGTGCCAGCACCCTTTACACCAAGCGGGAGACCCAGTACTTC
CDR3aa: CASTLYTKRETQYF

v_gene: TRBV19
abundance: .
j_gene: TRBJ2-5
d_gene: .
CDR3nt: TGTGCCAGTGAGGCGGGTGGTAGTGAGACCCAGTACTTC
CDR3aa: CASEAGGSETQYF

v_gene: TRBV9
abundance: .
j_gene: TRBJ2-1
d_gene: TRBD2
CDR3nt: TGTGCCAGCAGCCTAGCGGGGGGCCCTTACAATGAGCAGTTCTTC
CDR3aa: CASSLAGGPYNEQFF

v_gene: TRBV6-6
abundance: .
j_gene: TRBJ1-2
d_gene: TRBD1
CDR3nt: TGTGCCAGCAGTTACTCCTACAGGGGAAATGGCTACACCTTC
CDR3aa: CASSYSYRGNGYTF

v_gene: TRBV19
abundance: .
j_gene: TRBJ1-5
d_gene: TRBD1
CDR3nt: TGTGCCAGTAGTATCGCGGGACAGGATAATCAGCCCCAGCATTTT
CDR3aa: CASSIAGQDNQPQHF

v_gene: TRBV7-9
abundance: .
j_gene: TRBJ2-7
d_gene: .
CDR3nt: TGTGCCAGCAGCGGGGACGGGCAGTACTTC
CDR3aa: CASSGDGQYF

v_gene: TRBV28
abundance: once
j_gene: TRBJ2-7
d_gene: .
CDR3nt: TGTGCCAGCAGAAACCAGGGACGGAATTACGAGCAGTACTTC
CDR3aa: CASRNQGRNYEQYF

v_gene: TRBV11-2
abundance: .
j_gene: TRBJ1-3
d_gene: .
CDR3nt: TGTGCCAGCAGCTCCGTGACAGCTGGAAACACCATATATTTT
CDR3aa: CASSSVTAGNTIYF

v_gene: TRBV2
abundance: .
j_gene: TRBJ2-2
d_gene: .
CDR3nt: TGTGCCAGCAATGGGCGCACCGGGGAGCTGTTTTTT
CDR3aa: CASNGRTGELFF

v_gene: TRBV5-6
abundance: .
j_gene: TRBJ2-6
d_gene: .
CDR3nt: TGTGCCAGCAGCCTGGAGCTCCAAGTGGGACTCTCTGGGGCCAACGTCCTGACTTTC
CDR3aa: CASSLELQVGLSGANVLTF

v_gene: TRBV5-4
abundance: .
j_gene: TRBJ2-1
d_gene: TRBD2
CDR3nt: TGTGCCAGCAGCTTGAGGACTAGCGGGAGCGATGAGCAGTTCTTC
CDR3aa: CASSLRTSGSDEQFF

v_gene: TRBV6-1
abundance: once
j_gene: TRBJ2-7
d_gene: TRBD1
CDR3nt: TGTGCCAGCAGGTACAGACAGGGAGCAACCTACGAGCAGTACTTC
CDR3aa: CASRYRQGATYEQYF

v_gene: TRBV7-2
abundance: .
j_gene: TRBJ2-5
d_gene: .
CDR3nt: TGTGCCAGCAGCTTGGGACTGAGGACTAAAGAGACCCAGTACTTC
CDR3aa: CASSLGLRTKETQYF

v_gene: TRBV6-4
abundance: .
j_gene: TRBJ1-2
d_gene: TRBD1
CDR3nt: TGTGCCAGCCCTGGACAGGCTTATGGCTACACCTTC
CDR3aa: CASPGQAYGYTF

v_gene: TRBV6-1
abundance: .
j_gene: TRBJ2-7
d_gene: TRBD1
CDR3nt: TGTGCCAGCAGTGGACAGGGGGCAGCGCAGTACTTC
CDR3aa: CASSGQGAAQYF

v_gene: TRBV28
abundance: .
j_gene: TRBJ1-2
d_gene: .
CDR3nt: TGTGCCAGCAGTTTTAGTGGGTCTGGCTACACCTTC
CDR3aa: CASSFSGSGYTF

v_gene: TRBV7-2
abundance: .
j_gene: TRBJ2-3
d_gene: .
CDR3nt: TGTGCCAGCAGCTCCGACAGGACGTCAGATACGCAGTATTTT
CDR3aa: CASSSDRTSDTQYF

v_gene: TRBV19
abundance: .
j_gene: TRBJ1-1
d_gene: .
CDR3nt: TGTGCCAGTAGCCCACTTTTGCCAGCGAGACATGAAGCTTTCTTT
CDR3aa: CASSPLLPARHEAFF

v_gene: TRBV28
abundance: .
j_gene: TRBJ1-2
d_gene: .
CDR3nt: TGTGCCAGCACCGCACCCCTCAAAAATGGCTACACCTTC
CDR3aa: CASTAPLKNGYTF

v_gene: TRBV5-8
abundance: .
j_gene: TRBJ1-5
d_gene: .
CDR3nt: TGTGCCAGCAGCTCAATGGAGGGTCAGCCCCAGCATTTT
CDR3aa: CASSSMEGQPQHF

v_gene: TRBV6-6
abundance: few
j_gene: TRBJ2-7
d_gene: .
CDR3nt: TGTGCCAGCAGTCCGGGGTCCGAGCAGTACTTC
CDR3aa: CASSPGSEQYF

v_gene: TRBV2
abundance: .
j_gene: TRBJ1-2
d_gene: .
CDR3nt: TGTGCCAGCAGCTTCACCGGGACAAGGGCCTCTGGCTACACCTTC
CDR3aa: CASSFTGTRASGYTF

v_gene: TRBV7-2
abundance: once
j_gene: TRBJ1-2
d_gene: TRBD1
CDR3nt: TGTGCCAGCAGCTCAGCGGACAGGGTGGGCTATGGCTACACCTTC
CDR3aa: CASSSADRVGYGYTF

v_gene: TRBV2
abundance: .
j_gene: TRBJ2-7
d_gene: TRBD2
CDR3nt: TGTGCCAGCACTGATAAGCGGGGAACCACCTCCTACGAGCAGTACTTC
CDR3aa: CASTDKRGTTSYEQYF

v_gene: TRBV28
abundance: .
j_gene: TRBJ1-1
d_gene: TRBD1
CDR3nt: TGTGCCAGCACCCGGGCTGGAGGGGGCGCTTTAATGAAAACTGAAGCTTTCTTT
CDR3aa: CASTRAGGGALMKTEAFF

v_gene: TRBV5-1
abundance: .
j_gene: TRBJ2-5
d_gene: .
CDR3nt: TGCGCCAGCAGCAACCCGGGATCCCAAGAGACCCAGTACTTC
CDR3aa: CASSNPGSQETQYF

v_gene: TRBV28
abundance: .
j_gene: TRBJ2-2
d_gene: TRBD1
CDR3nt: TGTGCCAGCAGACGTCAGACAGGGGTGGCCGGGGAGCTGTTTTTT
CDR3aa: CASRRQTGVAGELFF

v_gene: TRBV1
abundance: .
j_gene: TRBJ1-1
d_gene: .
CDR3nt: TGCACCAGCAGCCGCGGGGGGGGTATGACCGGGACAGGGAGTTACACTGAAGCTTTCTTT
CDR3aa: CTSSRGGGMTGTGSYTEAFF

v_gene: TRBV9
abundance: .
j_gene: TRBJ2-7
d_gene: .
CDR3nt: TGTGCCAGCAGCCGGACACACTCCGCCTACGAGCAGTACTTC
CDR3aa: CASSRTHSAYEQYF

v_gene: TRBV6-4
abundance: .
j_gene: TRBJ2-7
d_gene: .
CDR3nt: TGTGCCAGCAATCTTCGCAGGGACAACGAGCAGTACTTC
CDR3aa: CASNLRRDNEQYF

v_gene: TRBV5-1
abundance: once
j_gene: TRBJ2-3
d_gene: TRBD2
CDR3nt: TGCGCCAGCAGCCCTCTAGCGGGAGGGCCAACAGAGGAGTATTTT
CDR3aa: CASSPLAGGPTEEYF

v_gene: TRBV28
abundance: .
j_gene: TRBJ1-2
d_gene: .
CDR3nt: TGTGCCAGCAGTCAATGGGGAAGGGGGTTCGGCTACACCTTC
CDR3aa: CASSQWGRGFGYTF

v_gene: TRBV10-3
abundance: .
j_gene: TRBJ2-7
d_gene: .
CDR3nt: TGTGCCATCAGCTCCCGGGGTAGCGACCACGAGCAGTACTTC
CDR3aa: CAISSRGSDHEQYF